This T cell receptor (beta chain) was retrieved from a study of shared clonotypes between healthy human individuals. The protocol was immunoSEQ multiplex PCR, while the TCRdb copy is restricted to in-frame clones and leaves out a portion. The table shows about 1.4 million clones, with approximately 96% occurring only once. CDR1 is MNHEY, CDR2 SMNVEV, per germline (reference sequence). Trimming removed 3 bases from V and 5 bases from J; junction bases left unmatched: 24. The CDR3 consists of 22 residues. The receptor's source is a man aged 30 to 39 in good health. V is TRBV27 and J is TRBJ2-2; 10 bases align to TRBD2. Specimen: naive CD4+ T cells sorted from blood. The subset: CD45RA+ positively selected. CDR3 in amino acids: CASSFEAGGPLPAIGATGELFF. CDR3 coding DNA: TGTGCCAGCAGTTTCGAAGCGGGAGGGCCATTGCCGGCTATCGGCGCTACCGGGGAGCTGTTTTTT.